The rows below give T cell receptor beta chains drawn from one sample of a study of cytomegalovirus exposure and HLA in healthy donors. Sequencing was performed with immunoSEQ multiplex PCR; in TCRdb, only in-frame clones are kept and a portion is missing. The data show 100,000 to 150,000 clones, about 94% seen once. Specimen: PBMCs. The receptors were gathered from a woman aged 18-35 years in good health and CMV-seronegative. Both conserved end residues are part of each CDR3. D genes are given only for firm matches. Size tells how often a clone was seen (once, few, many) or the class of an expanded clone, and some rows leave it out.

V gene: TRBV28
J gene: TRBJ1-2
D gene: TRBD1
clone size: .
CDR3 DNA: TGTGCCAGCAGTTTACTGCACAGGACAGGGGGCTACTATGGCTACACCTTC
CDR3 protein: CASSLLHRTGGYYGYTF

V gene: TRBV14
J gene: TRBJ2-5
D gene: TRBD1
clone size: once
CDR3 DNA: TGTGCCAGCAGCCAAGAACAGGGGGTTGAAGAGACCCAGTACTTC
CDR3 protein: CASSQEQGVEETQYF

V gene: TRBV5-1
J gene: TRBJ1-2
D gene: TRBD1
clone size: .
CDR3 DNA: TGCGCCAGCAGCTTCGATCCCGGGACAGGGGGCGGGTATGGCTACACCTTC
CDR3 protein: CASSFDPGTGGGYGYTF

V gene: TRBV5-6
J gene: TRBJ1-4
D gene: .
clone size: .
CDR3 DNA: TGTGCCAGCAGCCCGTACAGGGTTGAAAAACTGTTTTTT
CDR3 protein: CASSPYRVEKLFF

V gene: TRBV18
J gene: TRBJ2-7
D gene: .
clone size: .
CDR3 DNA: TGTGCCAGCTCACCATCAGGAAGCTCCTACGAGCAGTACTTC
CDR3 protein: CASSPSGSSYEQYF

V gene: TRBV9
J gene: TRBJ2-3
D gene: .
clone size: .
CDR3 DNA: TGTGCCAGCAGCGTAAAGGAGCGAGATACGCAGTATTTT
CDR3 protein: CASSVKERDTQYF

V gene: TRBV9
J gene: TRBJ2-1
D gene: TRBD2
clone size: .
CDR3 DNA: TGTGCCAGCAGCGTAGTAGAGGGACTAGGCATCCAGTTCTTC
CDR3 protein: CASSVVEGLGIQFF

V gene: TRBV2
J gene: TRBJ2-7
D gene: .
clone size: .
CDR3 DNA: TGTGCCAGCAGTGAACCTGGGACTCCTAAGTACGAGCAGTACTTC
CDR3 protein: CASSEPGTPKYEQYF

V gene: TRBV5-1
J gene: TRBJ1-4
D gene: .
clone size: .
CDR3 DNA: TGCGCCAGCAGACTCCAGGGTTCCGGCTATGAAAAACTGTTTTTT
CDR3 protein: CASRLQGSGYEKLFF

V gene: TRBV29-1
J gene: TRBJ2-7
D gene: TRBD1
clone size: .
CDR3 DNA: TGCAGCGCTGGGACAGGGCCAGGGGAGCAGTACTTC
CDR3 protein: CSAGTGPGEQYF

V gene: TRBV5-1
J gene: TRBJ2-1
D gene: TRBD1
clone size: .
CDR3 DNA: TGCGCCAGCAGCGGAGGACAGGGTTACAATGAGCAGTTCTTC
CDR3 protein: CASSGGQGYNEQFF

V gene: TRBV13
J gene: TRBJ2-3
D gene: .
clone size: .
CDR3 DNA: TGTGCCAGCAGCCAGGGGGGTTCAGATACGCAGTATTTT
CDR3 protein: CASSQGGSDTQYF

V gene: TRBV11-2
J gene: TRBJ2-2
D gene: .
clone size: .
CDR3 DNA: TGTGCCAGCAGCTTTGGGACAAAGAACACCGGGGAGCTGTTTTTT
CDR3 protein: CASSFGTKNTGELFF

V gene: TRBV29-1
J gene: TRBJ1-2
D gene: .
clone size: .
CDR3 DNA: TGCAGCGTTAATGGAAAGGGAGCCGGCTCCTATGGCTACACCTTC
CDR3 protein: CSVNGKGAGSYGYTF

V gene: TRBV4-1
J gene: TRBJ2-7
D gene: .
clone size: .
CDR3 DNA: TGCGCCAGCAGCCCTCTTTTGGCGGGAAAGAACGAGCAGTACTTC
CDR3 protein: CASSPLLAGKNEQYF

V gene: TRBV15
J gene: TRBJ1-5
D gene: TRBD1
clone size: .
CDR3 DNA: TGTGCCACCAGCGGACAGGGGTCGGGCAATCAGCCCCAGCATTTT
CDR3 protein: CATSGQGSGNQPQHF

V gene: TRBV5-5
J gene: TRBJ2-2
D gene: .
clone size: .
CDR3 DNA: TGTGCCAGCAGCCCCGGAGGGGAGACCGGGGAGCTGTTTTTT
CDR3 protein: CASSPGGETGELFF

V gene: TRBV10-2
J gene: TRBJ2-3
D gene: TRBD2
clone size: .
CDR3 DNA: TGCGCCAGCAGGGCATCTGTCGCGGATTGGGAGGGGACGCAGTATTTT
CDR3 protein: CASRASVADWEGTQYF

V gene: TRBV9
J gene: TRBJ2-7
D gene: .
clone size: .
CDR3 DNA: TGTGCCAGCAGCGTTGGGGGGTCGGGCTACGAGCAGTACTTC
CDR3 protein: CASSVGGSGYEQYF

V gene: TRBV28
J gene: TRBJ1-5
D gene: .
clone size: few
CDR3 DNA: TGTGCCAGCAGTGGTGGACATAGCAATCAGCCCCAGCATTTT
CDR3 protein: CASSGGHSNQPQHF